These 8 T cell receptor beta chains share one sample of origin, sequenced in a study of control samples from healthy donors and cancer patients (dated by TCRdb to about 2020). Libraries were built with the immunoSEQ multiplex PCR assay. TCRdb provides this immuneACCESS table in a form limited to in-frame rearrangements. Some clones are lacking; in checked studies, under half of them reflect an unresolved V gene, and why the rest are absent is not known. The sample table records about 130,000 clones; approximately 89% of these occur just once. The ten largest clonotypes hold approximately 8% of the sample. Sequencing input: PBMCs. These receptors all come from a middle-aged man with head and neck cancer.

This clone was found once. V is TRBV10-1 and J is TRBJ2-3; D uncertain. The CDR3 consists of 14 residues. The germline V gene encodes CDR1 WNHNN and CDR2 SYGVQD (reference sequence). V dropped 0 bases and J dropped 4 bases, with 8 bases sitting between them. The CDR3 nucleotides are TGCGCCAGCAGTGAGTCTAGCCGGTCAGATACGCAGTATTTT. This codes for CASSESSRSDTQYF.

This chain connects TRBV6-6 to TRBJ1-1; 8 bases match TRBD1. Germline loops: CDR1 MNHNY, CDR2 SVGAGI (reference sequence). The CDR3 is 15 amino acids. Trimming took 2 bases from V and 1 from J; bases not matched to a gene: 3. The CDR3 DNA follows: TGTGCCAGCAGTTACCCAGACAGGGGGAACACTGAAGCTTTCTTT. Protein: CASSYPDRGNTEAFF.

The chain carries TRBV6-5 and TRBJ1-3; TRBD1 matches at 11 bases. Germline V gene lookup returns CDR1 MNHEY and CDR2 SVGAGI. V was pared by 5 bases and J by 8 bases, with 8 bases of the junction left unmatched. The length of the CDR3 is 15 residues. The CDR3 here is CASSNGQGALDTIYF. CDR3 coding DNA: TGTGCCAGCAGTAATGGACAGGGGGCGCTGGACACCATATATTTT.

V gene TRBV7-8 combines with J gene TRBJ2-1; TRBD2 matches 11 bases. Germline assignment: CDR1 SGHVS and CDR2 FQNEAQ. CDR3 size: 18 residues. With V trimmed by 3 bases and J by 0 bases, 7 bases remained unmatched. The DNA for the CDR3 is TGTGCCAGCAGCTTCGGGACTAGCGGACTAAGCTCCTACAATGAGCAGTTCTTC. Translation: CASSFGTSGLSSYNEQFF.

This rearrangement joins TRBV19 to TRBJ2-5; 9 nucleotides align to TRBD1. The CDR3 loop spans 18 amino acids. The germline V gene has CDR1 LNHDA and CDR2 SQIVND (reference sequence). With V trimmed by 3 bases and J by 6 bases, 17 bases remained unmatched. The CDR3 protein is CASSMGPGQGNWVKTQYF. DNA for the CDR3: TGTGCCAGTAGTATGGGACCGGGACAGGGTAATTGGGTGAAGACCCAGTACTTC. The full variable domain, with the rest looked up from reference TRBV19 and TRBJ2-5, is DGGITQSPKYLFRKEGQNVTLSCEQNLNHDAMYWYRQDPGQGLRLIYYSQIVNDFQKGDIAEGYSVSREKKESFPLTVTSAQKNPTAFYLCASSMGPGQGNWVKTQYFGPGTRLLVL.

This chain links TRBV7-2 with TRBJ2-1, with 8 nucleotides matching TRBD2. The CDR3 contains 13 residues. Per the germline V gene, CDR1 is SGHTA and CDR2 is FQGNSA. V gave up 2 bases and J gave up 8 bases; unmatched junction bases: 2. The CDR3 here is CASSLKAGDEQFF. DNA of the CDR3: TGTGCCAGCAGCTTAAAAGCGGGAGATGAGCAGTTCTTC.

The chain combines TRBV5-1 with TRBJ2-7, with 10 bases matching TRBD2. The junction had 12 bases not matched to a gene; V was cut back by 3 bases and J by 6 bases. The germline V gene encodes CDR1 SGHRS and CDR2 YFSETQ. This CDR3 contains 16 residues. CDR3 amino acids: CASSSWHTSGTLEQYF. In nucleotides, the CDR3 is TGCGCCAGCAGCTCATGGCATACTAGCGGGACGCTCGAGCAGTACTTC. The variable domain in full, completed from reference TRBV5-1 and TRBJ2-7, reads KAGVTQTPRYLIKTRGQQVTLSCSPISGHRSVSWYQQTPGQGLQFLFEYFSETQRNKGNFPGRFSGRQFSNSRSEMNVSTLELGDSALYLCASSSWHTSGTLEQYFGPGTRLTVT.

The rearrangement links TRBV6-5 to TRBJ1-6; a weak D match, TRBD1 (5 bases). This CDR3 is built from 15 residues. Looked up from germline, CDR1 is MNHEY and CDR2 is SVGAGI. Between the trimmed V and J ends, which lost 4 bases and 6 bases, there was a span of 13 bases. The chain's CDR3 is CASSWTGPLNSPLHF. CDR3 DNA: TGTGCCAGCAGTTGGACGGGACCCCTTAATTCACCCCTCCACTTT.